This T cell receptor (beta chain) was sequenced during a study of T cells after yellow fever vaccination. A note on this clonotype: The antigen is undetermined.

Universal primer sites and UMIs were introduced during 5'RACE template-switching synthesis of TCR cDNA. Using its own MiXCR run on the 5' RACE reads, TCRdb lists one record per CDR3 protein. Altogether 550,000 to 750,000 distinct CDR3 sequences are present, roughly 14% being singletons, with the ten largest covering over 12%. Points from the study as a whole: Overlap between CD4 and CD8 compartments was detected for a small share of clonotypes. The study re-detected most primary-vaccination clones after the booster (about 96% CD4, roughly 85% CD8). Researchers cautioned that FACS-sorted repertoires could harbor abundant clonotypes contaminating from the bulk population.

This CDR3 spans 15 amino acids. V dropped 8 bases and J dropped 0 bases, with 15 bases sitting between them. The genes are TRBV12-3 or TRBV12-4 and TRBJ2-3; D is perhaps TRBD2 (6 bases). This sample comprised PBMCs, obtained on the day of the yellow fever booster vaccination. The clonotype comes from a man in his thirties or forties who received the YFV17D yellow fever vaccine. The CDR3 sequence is CASGKAGSSTDTQYF. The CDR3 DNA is TGTGCCAGCGGAAAAGCGGGTTCTAGCACAGATACGCAGTATTTT.